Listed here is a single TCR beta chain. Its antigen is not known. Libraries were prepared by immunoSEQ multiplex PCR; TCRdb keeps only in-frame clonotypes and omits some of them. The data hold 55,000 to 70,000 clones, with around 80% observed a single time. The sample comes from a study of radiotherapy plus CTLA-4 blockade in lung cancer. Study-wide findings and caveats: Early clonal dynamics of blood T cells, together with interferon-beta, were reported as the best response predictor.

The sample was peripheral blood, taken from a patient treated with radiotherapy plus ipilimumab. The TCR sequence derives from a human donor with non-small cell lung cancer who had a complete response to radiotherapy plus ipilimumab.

CDR3 loop: CASSFEGDTEAFF. The CDR3 DNA follows: TGCGCCAGCAGCTTTGAGGGGGACACTGAAGCTTTCTTT. The chain is built from TRBV5-1 and TRBJ1-1; D might be TRBD1 (6 bases). V lost 2 bases and J 3 bases, leaving 8 bases between the germline ends. From germline, CDR1 is SGHRS and CDR2 YFSETQ. The CDR3 runs 13 residues.